This T cell receptor beta chain was captured by sequencing in a study of T-cell memory formation after mild COVID-19. Findings of the study overall: Clones that got smaller from day 15 to 85 had even CD4/CD8, while clones growing later tipped toward CD4+.

The CDR3 spans 17 residues. Unmatched junction bases numbered 11, after V lost 2 bases and J lost 11 bases. CDR1 is MNHNY and CDR2 is SVGAGI in the germline V gene (reference sequence). Using its own MiXCR run on the 5' RACE reads, TCRdb lists one record per CDR3 protein. The sample contains almost 350,000 distinct CDR3 sequences, 20% to 25% of which appear only once. This clonotype was recorded a few times. Its antigen is currently unknown. The chain carries TRBV6-6 and TRBJ2-1; 14 positions match TRBD2. The sequence came from a young man who had mild COVID-19 (a few samples of this study predate the infection). Cell type and time point are not known. Material for sequencing was PBMCs or a T cell subset sorted from them (not recorded which). This CDR3 is CASSYDPGTSGGAKQFF. The CDR3 nucleotides read TGTGCCAGCAGTTACGATCCCGGGACTAGCGGGGGTGCTAAGCAGTTCTTC.